Listed here are 14 T cell receptor beta chains from one sample, sequenced in a study of T cell responses to AZD1222 COVID-19 vaccine (dated by TCRdb to the early 2020s). The method was the immunoSEQ multiplex PCR assay. The table was pulled from immuneACCESS by TCRdb, which kept in-frame rearrangements only. Such tables lose some clones; where checked, under half of the loss comes from unresolved V genes, and the rest has no known cause. The sample includes around 100,000 clones, with about 86% observed a single time. The ten largest clones represent 5% of the sample. In the paper's terms, the time point label means: baseline before first vaccination. Material: peripheral blood, obtained on day 0 of AZD1222 vaccination. The receptors were gathered from an adult in good health.

J is TRBJ1-2 and V is TRBV4-2, with D hard to call. Trimming removed 0 bases from V and 2 bases from J, with 10 bases in between. This CDR3 is built from 15 residues. Looked up from germline, CDR1 is LGHNA and CDR2 is YNFKEQ. Here the CDR3 reads CASSQEGGSNYGYTF. In DNA, the CDR3 is TGTGCCAGCAGCCAAGAAGGCGGCAGCAACTATGGCTACACCTTC.

This clone appeared a single time. The chain employs TRBV19 and TRBJ2-2; 9 bases fit TRBD1. V lost 7 bases to trimming and J lost 6 bases; unmatched junction nucleotides: 9. The CDR3 sequence is 15 residues long. The germline V gene encodes CDR1 LNHDA and CDR2 SQIVND (reference sequence). CDR3 residues: CASKPGQGNAGELFF. The DNA of the CDR3 is TGTGCCAGTAAGCCGGGACAGGGTAACGCCGGGGAGCTGTTTTTT.

The gene calls are TRBV12-3 or TRBV12-4 and TRBJ2-7; unclear D gene. CDR3 length equals 12 residues. With 3 bases removed from V and 7 bases from J, the gap between germline ends came to 10 bases. CDR3 residues: CASSFWRREQYF. The CDR3 bases are TGTGCCAGCAGTTTCTGGCGTCGAGAGCAGTACTTC.

The DNA of the CDR3 is TGTGCCTGGAGATGGGTTTTTAGGACTGAAGCTTTCTTT. It encodes CAWRWVFRTEAFF. The chain has TRBV30 and TRBJ1-1; no reliable D call. The CDR3 contains 13 residues. V lost 3 bases, J lost 5 bases, and 13 bases lay in between. The germline CDR1 and CDR2 sequences are GTSNPN and SVGIG (reference sequence).

This CDR3 reads CARSLLGKNTEAFF. In DNA, the CDR3 is TGTGCCAGAAGCTTATTAGGGAAAAACACTGAAGCTTTCTTT. This chain uses TRBV5-3 with TRBJ1-1; unclear D gene. TRBV5-3 is designated an ORF whose function remains uncertain. This CDR3 spans 14 amino acids. V lost 2 bases to trimming and J lost 2 bases, with 10 bases between them.

This chain links TRBV20-1 with TRBJ2-3; D remains ambiguous. This CDR3 contains 15 residues. The V gene's germline CDR1 is DFQATT and CDR2 SNEGSKA (reference sequence). The ends were cut back, 3 bases at V and 5 bases at J, with 18 bases in the middle. The CDR3 reads CSASSVWERVDTQYF. The CDR3, as DNA: TGCAGTGCTAGTTCTGTATGGGAAAGGGTAGATACGCAGTATTTT.

The chain joins TRBV9 to TRBJ2-7; 14 bases match TRBD2. Germline CDR1 SGDLS, CDR2 YYNGEE. The CDR3 loop spans 16 amino acids. V shed 4 bases and J 6 bases; nucleotides not matched to a gene: 9. The CDR3 nucleotides are TGTGCCAGCAGCCCCCCGACTAGCGGGAGGGCACGCGAGCAGTACTTC. Its translation is CASSPPTSGRAREQYF.

The chain joins TRBV21-1 to TRBJ2-7; the table's D call TRBD1 went unverified against the DNA. TRBV21-1 is annotated as a pseudogene. CDR3 length: 13 amino acids. CDR3 in DNA: TGTGCCAGCCACGACAGCCGCTCCTACGAGCAGTACTTC. Amino acids: CASHDSRSYEQYF.

The V gene is TRBV24-1, the J gene TRBJ2-1; 7 bases align to TRBD2. CDR1 and CDR2 from the germline V gene are KGHDR and SFDVKD. V lost 6 bases to trimming and J lost 0 bases; unmatched junction nucleotides: 4. This CDR3 is built from 15 residues. The CDR3 DNA reads TGTGCCACCAGTCCGCGGGAGAGCTCCTACAATGAGCAGTTCTTC. Protein product: CATSPRESSYNEQFF.

V gene TRBV4-2 combines with J gene TRBJ1-2; D call uncertain. V gave up 3 bases and J gave up 0 bases, with 8 bases separating them. There are 14 residues in the CDR3. Looked up from germline, CDR1 is LGHNA and CDR2 is YNFKEQ. CDR3 coding DNA: TGTGCCAGCAGCCACCGACAAGCTAACTATGGCTACACCTTC. It translates to CASSHRQANYGYTF.

This chain links TRBV29-1 with TRBJ2-7; 8 nucleotides line up with TRBD1. Germline V gene lookup returns CDR1 SQVTM and CDR2 ANQGSEA. The CDR3 is 14 amino acids. The CDR3 DNA reads TGCAGTGCTCAGGGGGCTCTCCCGTCCTACGAGCAGTACTTC. Translated: CSAQGALPSYEQYF.

The V gene is TRBV19, the J gene TRBJ1-2; D might be TRBD1 (6 bases). This CDR3 is built from 13 residues. From germline, CDR1 is LNHDA and CDR2 SQIVND (reference sequence). Trimming removed 3 bases from V and 3 bases from J, with 8 bases in between. The chain's CDR3 is CASSMNRDYGYTF. In nucleotides, the CDR3 is TGTGCCAGTAGTATGAACAGGGACTATGGCTACACCTTC.

This rearrangement joins TRBV7-8 to TRBJ2-1; unclear D gene. The V end was cut by 2 bases, the J end by 6 bases, with 8 bases between. This CDR3 contains 13 residues. Germline CDR1 SGHVS, CDR2 FQNEAQ. Here the CDR3 reads CASSLMGINEQFF. DNA for the CDR3: TGTGCCAGCAGCTTAATGGGGATCAATGAGCAGTTCTTC. The whole variable domain, filled in from reference TRBV7-8 and TRBJ2-1, reads GAGVSQSPRYKVAKRGQDVALRCDPISGHVSLFWYQQALGQGPEFLTYFQNEAQLDKSGLPSDRFFAERPEGSVSTLKIQRTQQEDSAVYLCASSLMGINEQFFGPGTRLTVL.

The chain recombines TRBV6-6 with TRBJ1-3; maybe TRBD1 (5 bases). The CDR3 is made up of 18 amino acids. The germline V gene encodes CDR1 MNHNY and CDR2 SVGAGI (reference sequence). Trimming took 5 bases from V and 0 from J, leaving 20 bases between them. The chain's CDR3 is CASSPRYRFSSSGNTIYF. Written as DNA, the CDR3 is TGTGCCAGCAGTCCCCGGTACAGGTTTAGCTCCTCTGGAAACACCATATATTTT.